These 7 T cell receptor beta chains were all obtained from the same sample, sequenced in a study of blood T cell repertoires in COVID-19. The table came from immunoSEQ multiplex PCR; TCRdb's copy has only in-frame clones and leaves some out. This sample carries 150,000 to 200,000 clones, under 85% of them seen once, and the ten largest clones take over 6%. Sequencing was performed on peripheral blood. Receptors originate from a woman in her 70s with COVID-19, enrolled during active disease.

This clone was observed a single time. The CDR3 coding sequence is TGTGCCAGTAGTACGACCGGGACAGGCTCCTATGGCTACACCTTC. Translated: CASSTTGTGSYGYTF. The chain links TRBV19 to TRBJ1-2, with 8 bases aligning to TRBD1. V dropped 4 bases and J dropped 4; count of bases not matched to a gene: 8. CDR1 and CDR2 (germline): LNHDA, SQIVND (reference sequence). The CDR3 has 15 amino acids.

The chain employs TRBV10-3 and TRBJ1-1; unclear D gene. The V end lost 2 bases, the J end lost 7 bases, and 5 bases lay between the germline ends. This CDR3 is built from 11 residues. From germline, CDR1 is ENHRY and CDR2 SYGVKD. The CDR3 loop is CAISEGGEAFF. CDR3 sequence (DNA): TGTGCCATCAGTGAGGGAGGTGAAGCTTTCTTT.

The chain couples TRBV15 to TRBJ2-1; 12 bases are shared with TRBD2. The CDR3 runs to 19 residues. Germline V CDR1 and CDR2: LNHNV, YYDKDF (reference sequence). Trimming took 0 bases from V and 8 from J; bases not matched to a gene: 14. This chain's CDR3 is CATSRDRSASGRGIYEQFF. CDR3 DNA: TGTGCCACCAGCAGAGATCGTTCGGCTAGCGGGAGGGGTATATATGAGCAGTTCTTC.

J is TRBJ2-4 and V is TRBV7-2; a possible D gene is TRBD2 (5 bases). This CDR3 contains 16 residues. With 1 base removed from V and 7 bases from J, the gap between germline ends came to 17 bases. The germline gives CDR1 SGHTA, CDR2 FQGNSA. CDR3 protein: CASSLGSGQSRNIQYF. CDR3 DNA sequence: TGTGCCAGCAGCTTAGGGAGCGGCCAGTCCCGGAACATTCAGTACTTC.

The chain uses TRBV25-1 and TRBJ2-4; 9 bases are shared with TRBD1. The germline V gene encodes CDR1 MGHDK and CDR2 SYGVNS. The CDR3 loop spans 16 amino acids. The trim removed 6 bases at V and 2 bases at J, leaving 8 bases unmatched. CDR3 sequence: CASSPRGTGPKNIQYF. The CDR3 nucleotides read TGTGCCAGCAGCCCCCGAGGGACAGGGCCCAAAAACATTCAGTACTTC. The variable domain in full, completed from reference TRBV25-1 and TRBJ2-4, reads EADIYQTPRYLVIGTGKKITLECSQTMGHDKMYWYQQDPGMELHLIHYSYGVNSTEKGDLSSESTVSRIRTEHFPLTLESARPSHTSQYLCASSPRGTGPKNIQYFGAGTRLSVL.

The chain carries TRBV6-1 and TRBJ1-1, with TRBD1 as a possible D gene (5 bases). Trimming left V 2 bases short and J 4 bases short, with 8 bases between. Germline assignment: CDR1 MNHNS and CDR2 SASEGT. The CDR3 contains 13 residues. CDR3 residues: CASSEMGGTEAFF. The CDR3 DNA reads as TGTGCCAGCAGTGAAATGGGGGGCACTGAAGCTTTCTTT.

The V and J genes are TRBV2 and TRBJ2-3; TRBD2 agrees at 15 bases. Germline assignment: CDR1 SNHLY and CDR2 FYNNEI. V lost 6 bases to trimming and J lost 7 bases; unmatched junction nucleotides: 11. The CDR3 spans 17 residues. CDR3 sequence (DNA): TGTGCCAGCAGGGAGGGACTAGCGGGAGGAGAAAGACATACGCAGTATTTT. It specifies CASREGLAGGERHTQYF.